Following are 28 T cell receptor beta chains from one sample sequenced in a study of cytomegalovirus exposure and HLA in healthy donors. The PCR used 60 Vbeta and 13 Jbeta primers. TCRdb keeps only in-frame clones here, not all; method: immunoSEQ multiplex PCR. This sample yields 83,000 or so clones, of which roughly 79% are seen a single time; approximately 6% belongs to the top ten. Sample: PBMCs. The receptors come from a female donor in good health and CMV-seronegative.

V is TRBV5-8 and J is TRBJ1-5, with D unclear. V gave up 0 bases and J gave up 4 bases, with 5 bases separating them. The CDR3 loop spans 13 amino acids. Germline V gene sequence: CDR1 SGHTS, CDR2 YDEGEE. In nucleotides, the CDR3 is TGTGCCAGCAGCTTGGGTGCGAATCAGCCCCAGCATTTT. This gives the protein CASSLGANQPQHF.

DNA for the CDR3: TGTGCCAGCAGTACCGACAGGGGAAGCGAAAAACTGTTTTTT. It yields the protein CASSTDRGSEKLFF. The chain recombines TRBV2 with TRBJ1-4; 8 bases map to TRBD1. After removal of 5 bases from V and 8 bases from J, the junction contained 7 bases not matched to a gene. The CDR3 totals 14 residues. Looked up from germline, CDR1 is SNHLY and CDR2 is FYNNEI.

The chain employs TRBV18 and TRBJ2-7, with 11 bases fitting TRBD2. The CDR3 extends over 19 amino acids. V trimming: 2 bases; J trimming: 2 bases; junction bases outside the gene matches: 14. From germline, CDR1 is KGHSH and CDR2 LQKENI. The CDR3 loop reads CASSPVRVLAGGRAYEQYF. CDR3 DNA sequence: TGTGCCAGCTCACCAGTCCGCGTTCTAGCGGGGGGCCGAGCCTACGAGCAGTACTTC.

This rearrangement joins TRBV2 to TRBJ2-1; TRBD1 agrees at 9 bases. Germline V lookup: CDR1 SNHLY, CDR2 FYNNEI. The CDR3 contains 15 residues. The V and J ends lost 6 bases and 4 bases, in that order; junction bases with no gene match: 7. The DNA for the CDR3 is TGTGCCAGCAGGGAGGGGACAGGGAGTTACAATGAGCAGTTCTTC. This codes for CASREGTGSYNEQFF.

This chain joins TRBV15 and TRBJ2-2; 9 bases line up with TRBD1. Germline lookup yields CDR1 LNHNV and CDR2 YYDKDF (reference sequence). This CDR3 has 17 residues. Trimming cost V 5 bases and J 6 bases; bases outside gene matches: 13. CDR3 loop: CATSSLFRGQGSGELFF. DNA for the CDR3: TGTGCCACCAGCTCTCTGTTCCGGGGACAGGGATCCGGGGAGCTGTTTTTT.

This clone appeared once. V is TRBV28 and J is TRBJ2-5, with a weak D call TRBD1 (5 bases). The CDR3 has 14 amino acids. Germline V gene lookup returns CDR1 MDHEN and CDR2 SYDVKM. The V and J ends lost 7 bases and 0 bases respectively, with 12 bases between them. For the CDR3, the DNA is TGTGCCAGCATGAAGGGGCGCGACCAAGAGACCCAGTACTTC. This gives the protein CASMKGRDQETQYF.

This sequence joins TRBV5-1 and TRBJ2-2, with 8 bases lining up with TRBD2. Germline V gene lookup returns CDR1 SGHRS and CDR2 YFSETQ. The CDR3 is 13 amino acids. Losses at the gene ends were 7 bases for V and 7 bases for J; bases not matched to a gene: 6. This chain's CDR3 is CASERGISGELFF. The DNA for the CDR3 is TGCGCCAGCGAGCGGGGGATCAGCGGGGAGCTGTTTTTT. The entire variable domain, with the rest obtained from reference TRBV5-1 and TRBJ2-2, is as follows: KAGVTQTPRYLIKTRGQQVTLSCSPISGHRSVSWYQQTPGQGLQFLFEYFSETQRNKGNFPGRFSGRQFSNSRSEMNVSTLELGDSALYLCASERGISGELFFGEGSRLTVL.

The chain recombines TRBV18 with TRBJ1-2; D may be TRBD1 (5 bases). The germline V gene encodes CDR1 KGHSH and CDR2 LQKENI. The CDR3 is 14 residues long. The ends were cut back, 5 bases at V and 4 bases at J, with 14 bases in the middle. CDR3 sequence (DNA): TGTGCCAGCTCAGAGACAGCTCACTCCTATGGCTACACCTTC. Translated: CASSETAHSYGYTF. The variable domain in full, completed from reference TRBV18 and TRBJ1-2, reads NAGVMQNPRHLVRRRGQEARLRCSPMKGHSHVYWYRQLPEEGLKFMVYLQKENIIDESGMPKERFSAEFPKEGPSILRIQQVVRGDSAAYFCASSETAHSYGYTFGSGTRLTVV.

The chain uses TRBV19 and TRBJ1-1, with D perhaps TRBD1 (5 bases). V lost 7 bases to trimming and J lost 7 bases, with 19 bases between them. The CDR3 runs to 14 residues. Looked up from germline, CDR1 is LNHDA and CDR2 is SQIVND (reference sequence). The CDR3 nucleotides read TGTGCCAGTATCACCCGGCGGACACCGATTGAAGCTTTCTTT. Translating it yields CASITRRTPIEAFF.

In this sample, this clone turned up once. This rearrangement joins TRBV5-6 to TRBJ1-2, with a tentative D call TRBD1 (6 bases). The V end was cut by 1 base, the J end by 3 bases, with 10 bases between. The CDR3 has 14 residues. Looked up from germline, CDR1 is SGHDT and CDR2 is YYEEEE. CDR3 sequence: CASSLTGRHYGYTF. The CDR3 nucleotides read TGTGCCAGCAGCTTGACAGGGCGTCACTATGGCTACACCTTC.

As to this clone: One junction end does not reproduce the germline sequence, and a read error may be involved. The chain employs TRBV7-7 and TRBJ2-1; 10 positions agree with TRBD1. The CDR3 spans 16 residues. In germline, CDR1 is SSHAT, CDR2 FNYEAQ (reference sequence). CDR3 DNA sequence: TGTGCTAGCAGCCCGGGACAGGGGTTTGAGGGCAATGAGCAGTTCTTC. Its translation: CASSPGQGFEGNEQFF.

The chain has TRBV5-1 and TRBJ2-1; 11 bases map to TRBD2. V lost 6 bases to trimming and J lost 8 bases; unmatched junction nucleotides: 7. The CDR3 has 14 amino acids. Germline CDR1 SGHRS, CDR2 YFSETQ. The CDR3 nucleotides read TGCGCCAGCAACAGGGTAGCGGGAGGGTATGAGCAGTTCTTC. It yields the protein CASNRVAGGYEQFF. The entire variable domain, with the rest obtained from reference TRBV5-1 and TRBJ2-1, is as follows: KAGVTQTPRYLIKTRGQQVTLSCSPISGHRSVSWYQQTPGQGLQFLFEYFSETQRNKGNFPGRFSGRQFSNSRSEMNVSTLELGDSALYLCASNRVAGGYEQFFGPGTRLTVL.

V usage is TRBV5-1 and J usage is TRBJ2-1; 14 positions agree with TRBD2. CDR1 is SGHRS, CDR2 YFSETQ, per germline. V lost 1 base and J lost 6; bases outside the gene matches: 3. This CDR3 region has 16 residues. CDR3 DNA sequence: TGCGCCAGCAGCTTGCCCGGACTAGCGGGAGGCAATGAGCAGTTCTTC. Its translation is CASSLPGLAGGNEQFF.

The CDR3 bases are TGTGCCAGCAGTGCTCTAGGCGGCCTATATAATTCACCCCTCCACTTT. Translated, it gives CASSALGGLYNSPLHF. The V call is TRBV25-1, the J call TRBJ1-6; no clear D gene. Trimming left V 4 bases short and J 4 bases short, with 14 bases between. Germline CDR1 reads MGHDK; CDR2 reads SYGVNS. The CDR3 runs to 16 residues.

The gene calls are TRBV28 and TRBJ2-5; D might be TRBD2 (6 bases). The V and J ends lost 7 bases and 1 base respectively, with 19 bases between them. Germline CDR1 MDHEN, CDR2 SYDVKM. The CDR3 covers 16 residues. The CDR3 protein is CASKELGGIGQETQYF. Here the CDR3 DNA reads TGTGCCAGCAAGGAACTCGGCGGGATAGGCCAAGAGACCCAGTACTTC. Based on the CDR3 plus reference TRBV28 and TRBJ2-5, the full variable domain is DVKVTQSSRYLVKRTGEKVFLECVQDMDHENMFWYRQDPGLGLRLIYFSYDVKMKEKGDIPEGYSVSREKKERFSLILESASTNQTSMYLCASKELGGIGQETQYFGPGTRLLVL.

CDR3 in DNA: TGTGCCACCAGCAGAGGTGGAGCGAGCACAGATACGCAGTATTTT. It specifies CATSRGGASTDTQYF. This chain connects TRBV15 to TRBJ2-3; no firm D call. The CDR3 has 15 residues. V lost 1 base, J lost 0 bases, and 8 bases lay in between. Germline values: CDR1 LNHNV, CDR2 YYDKDF (reference sequence).

The chain carries TRBV7-2 and TRBJ2-7; no clear D gene. The germline V gene encodes CDR1 SGHTA and CDR2 FQGNSA. V was shortened by 4 bases and J by 7 bases, with 8 bases between the two germline ends. The CDR3 sequence is 11 residues long. Written as DNA, the CDR3 is TGTGCCAGCAGCTCCTCCCGGGAGCAGTACTTC. Its translation is CASSSSREQYF.

This chain links TRBV29-1 with TRBJ1-1, with 11 bases fitting TRBD1. Unmatched junction bases numbered 7, after V lost 7 bases and J lost 3 bases. CDR1 and CDR2 from the germline V gene are SQVTM and ANQGSEA. This CDR3 spans 14 amino acids. The DNA of the CDR3 is TGCAGCGGGGAGGACAGGGGGCGGGACACTGAAGCTTTCTTT. The encoded protein is CSGEDRGRDTEAFF.

There are a few counts of this clone. The chain joins TRBV15 to TRBJ1-5, with TRBD1 matching 8 bases. The CDR3 totals 14 residues. The trim removed 4 bases at V and 7 bases at J, leaving 6 bases unmatched. In germline, CDR1 is LNHNV, CDR2 YYDKDF (reference sequence). CDR3 in DNA: TGTGCCACCAGCAAACAGGGGGAGGAGCAGCCCCAGCATTTT. It is translated as CATSKQGEEQPQHF.

CDR3 coding DNA: TGTGCCAGCAGCCAAGGGCAGGGGGTAACTGGAAACACCATATATTTT. Protein sequence: CASSQGQGVTGNTIYF. The genes are TRBV14 and TRBJ1-3; 7 bases map to TRBD1. Germline assignment: CDR1 SGHDN and CDR2 FVKESK. This CDR3 has 16 amino acids. V was pared by 1 base and J by 2 bases, with 5 bases of the junction left unmatched.

This chain links TRBV15 with TRBJ2-1; TRBD2 matches at 9 bases. Germline trimming cut 1 base from V and 9 bases from J; bases unmatched to any gene: 10. The CDR3 extends over 16 amino acids. In germline, CDR1 is LNHNV, CDR2 YYDKDF (reference sequence). DNA for the CDR3: TGTGCCACCAGCAGAGCGGCTAGCGGGATTGGGGGTGAGCAGTTCTTC. This gives the protein CATSRAASGIGGEQFF.

The V and J genes are TRBV4-2 and TRBJ2-1, with 9 nucleotides matching TRBD2. V lost 0 bases, J lost 5 bases, and 2 bases stayed unmatched. The CDR3 length is 15 residues. Per the germline V gene, CDR1 is LGHNA and CDR2 is YNFKEQ. Here the CDR3 reads CASSQESSGNNEQFF. CDR3 nucleotides: TGTGCCAGCAGCCAAGAGTCTAGCGGGAACAATGAGCAGTTCTTC.

The rearrangement joins TRBV6-5 to TRBJ2-7, with 9 bases that match TRBD1. Germline assignment: CDR1 MNHEY and CDR2 SVGAGI. The V segment lost 6 bases and the J segment 6 bases; nucleotides outside the gene matches: 9. There are 14 residues in the CDR3. The CDR3 reads CASRSGTGFGEQYF. The CDR3 coding sequence is TGTGCCAGCAGATCCGGGACAGGGTTCGGCGAGCAGTACTTC.

With regard to this clone: A read error may account for a junction end that differs from germline. The rearrangement links TRBV7-7 to TRBJ2-5; TRBD1 agrees at 9 bases. The CDR3 covers 13 residues. Germline values: CDR1 SSHAT, CDR2 FNYEAQ (reference sequence). CDR3 amino acids: CASSRDRVETQYF. The CDR3 coding sequence is TGTGCTAGCAGCCGGGACAGGGTGGAGACCCAGTACTTC.

This chain uses TRBV7-7 with TRBJ2-3; weak D call: TRBD2 (5 bases). Germline CDR1 is SSHAT and CDR2 is FNYEAQ (reference sequence). The CDR3 runs to 12 residues. CDR3 sequence: CATGHGADTQYF. As DNA, the CDR3 is TGTGCTACCGGGCACGGGGCAGATACGCAGTATTTT.

This clone was detected only a few times. The chain links TRBV28 to TRBJ1-1; D gene ambiguous. The CDR3 loop spans 13 amino acids. V lost 1 base, J lost 0 bases, and 3 bases lay in between. The V gene's germline CDR1 is MDHEN and CDR2 SYDVKM. This chain's CDR3 is CASSLSVNTEAFF. The CDR3 DNA reads as TGTGCCAGCAGTTTATCAGTGAACACTGAAGCTTTCTTT.

The gene calls are TRBV4-2 and TRBJ2-1, with 9 bases that match TRBD2. J lost 4 bases, V lost 0 bases, and 10 bases had no gene match. The germline V gene encodes CDR1 LGHNA and CDR2 YNFKEQ. CDR3 size: 18 residues. CDR3 protein: CASSQDSSTSGLYNEQFF. The CDR3 coding sequence is TGTGCCAGCAGCCAAGATTCGTCGACTAGCGGCTTATACAATGAGCAGTTCTTC.

CDR3 nucleotides: TGCAGCGTTGAAGTCGGACTAGCGGGAGGGGCAGATACGCAGTATTTT. As protein: CSVEVGLAGGADTQYF. The rearrangement uses TRBV29-1 and TRBJ2-3; the match to TRBD2 covers 15 bases. The CDR3 has 16 residues. Unmatched junction bases numbered 3, after V lost 1 base and J lost 4 bases. Germline V gene sequence: CDR1 SQVTM, CDR2 ANQGSEA.